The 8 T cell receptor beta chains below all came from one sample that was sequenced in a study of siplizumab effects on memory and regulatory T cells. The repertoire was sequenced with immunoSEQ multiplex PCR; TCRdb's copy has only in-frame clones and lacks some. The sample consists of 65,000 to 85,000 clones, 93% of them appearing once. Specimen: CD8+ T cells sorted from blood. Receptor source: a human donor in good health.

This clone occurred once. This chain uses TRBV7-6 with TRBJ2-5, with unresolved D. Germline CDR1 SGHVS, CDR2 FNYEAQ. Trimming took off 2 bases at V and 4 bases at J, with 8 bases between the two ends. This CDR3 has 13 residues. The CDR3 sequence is CASSLMARETQYF. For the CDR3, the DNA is TGTGCCAGCAGCTTAATGGCAAGAGAGACCCAGTACTTC.

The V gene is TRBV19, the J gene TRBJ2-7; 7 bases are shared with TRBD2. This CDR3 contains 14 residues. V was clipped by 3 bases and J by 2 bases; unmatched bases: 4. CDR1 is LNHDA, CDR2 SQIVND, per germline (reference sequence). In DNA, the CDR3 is TGTGCCAGTAGTATGGTAGCGGGCCCCTACGAGCAGTACTTC. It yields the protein CASSMVAGPYEQYF.

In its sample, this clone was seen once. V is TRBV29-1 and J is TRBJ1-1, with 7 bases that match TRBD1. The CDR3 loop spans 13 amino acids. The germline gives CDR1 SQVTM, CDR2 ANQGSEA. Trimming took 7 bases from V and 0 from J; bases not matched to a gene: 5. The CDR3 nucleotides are TGCAGCGATGCGGACAGGCTGAACACTGAAGCTTTCTTT. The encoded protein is CSDADRLNTEAFF.

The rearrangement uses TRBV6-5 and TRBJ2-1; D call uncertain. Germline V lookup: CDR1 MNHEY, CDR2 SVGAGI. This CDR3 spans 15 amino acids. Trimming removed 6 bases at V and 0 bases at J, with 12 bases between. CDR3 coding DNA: TGTGCCAGCAGGTTAGCCATCGGCTCCTACAATGAGCAGTTCTTC. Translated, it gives CASRLAIGSYNEQFF.

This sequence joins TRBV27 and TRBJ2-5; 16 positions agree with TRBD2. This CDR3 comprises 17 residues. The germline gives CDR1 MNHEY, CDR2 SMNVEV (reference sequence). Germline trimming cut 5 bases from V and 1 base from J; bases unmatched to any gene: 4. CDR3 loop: CASSLGTSGGAQETQYF. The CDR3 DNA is TGTGCCAGCAGTCTCGGGACTAGCGGGGGGGCCCAAGAGACCCAGTACTTC.

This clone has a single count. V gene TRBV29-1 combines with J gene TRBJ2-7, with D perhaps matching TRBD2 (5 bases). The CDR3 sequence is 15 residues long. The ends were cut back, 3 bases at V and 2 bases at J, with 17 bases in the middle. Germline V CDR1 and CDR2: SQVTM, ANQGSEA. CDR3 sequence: CSVEAGLLTAYEQYF. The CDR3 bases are TGCAGCGTTGAGGCGGGTCTTCTGACCGCCTACGAGCAGTACTTC.

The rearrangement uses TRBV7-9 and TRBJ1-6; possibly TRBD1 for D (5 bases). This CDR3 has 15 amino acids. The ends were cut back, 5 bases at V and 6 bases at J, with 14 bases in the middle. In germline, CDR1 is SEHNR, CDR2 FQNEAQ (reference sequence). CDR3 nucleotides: TGTGCCAGCAGCCAGCAGGGTGTGGTTAATTCACCCCTCCACTTT. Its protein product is CASSQQGVVNSPLHF.

CDR3 DNA: TGTGCCAGCAGTTTATCCCTAGCGGGGGCGGGAGCAGATACGCAGTATTTT. Translation gives CASSLSLAGAGADTQYF. The chain carries TRBV27 and TRBJ2-3; TRBD2 matches at 10 bases. The germline CDR1 and CDR2 sequences are MNHEY and SMNVEV (reference sequence). J lost 4 bases, V lost 0 bases, and 7 bases had no gene match. The CDR3 loop spans 17 amino acids.